This TCR beta chain was profiled in a study of Tregs in tolerant kidney transplant recipients. CD4+CD25+CD127- Tregs, CD4+CD25- non-Tregs, CD4 and CD8 cells were sorted. A remark on this clone: The read comes to an end 3 residues before the CDR3 does, leaving the germline J gene to fill in the end.

Repertoires were generated with immunoSEQ multiplex PCR, while TCRdb's copy carries only in-frame clones and drops some. The sample table sets out about 48,000 clones. The V and J ends lost 1 base and 3 bases respectively, with 9 bases between them. The length of the CDR3 is 15 residues. Per the germline V gene, CDR1 is KGHSH and CDR2 is LQKENI. The V call is TRBV18, the J call TRBJ1-4, with D hard to call. The sequences come from CD4+ T cells from blood, collected before the transplant. The sequence was obtained from a human donor who received a combined kidney and bone marrow transplant. The CDR3 reads CASSPQTQPNEKLFF. The CDR3 DNA, read in part, is TGTGCCAGCTCACCACAAACACAGCCTAATGAAAAA.